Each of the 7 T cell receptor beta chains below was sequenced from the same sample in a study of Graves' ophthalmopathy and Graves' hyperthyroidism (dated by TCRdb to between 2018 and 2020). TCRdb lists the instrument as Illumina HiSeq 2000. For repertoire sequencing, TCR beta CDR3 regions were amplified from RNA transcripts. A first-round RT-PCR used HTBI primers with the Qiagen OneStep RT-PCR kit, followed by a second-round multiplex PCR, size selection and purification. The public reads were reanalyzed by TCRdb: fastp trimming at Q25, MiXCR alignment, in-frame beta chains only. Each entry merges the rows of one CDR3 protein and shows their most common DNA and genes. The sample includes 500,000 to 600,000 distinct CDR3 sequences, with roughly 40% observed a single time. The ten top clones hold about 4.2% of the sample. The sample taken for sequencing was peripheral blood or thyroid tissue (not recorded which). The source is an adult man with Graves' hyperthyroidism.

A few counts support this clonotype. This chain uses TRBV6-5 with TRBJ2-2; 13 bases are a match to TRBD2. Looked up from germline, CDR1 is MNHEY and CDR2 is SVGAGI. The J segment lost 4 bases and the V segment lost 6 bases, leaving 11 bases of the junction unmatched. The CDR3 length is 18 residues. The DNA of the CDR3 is TGTGCCAGCAGCTCGGGACTAGCGGGGTCTACGTTCACCGGGGAGCTGTTTTTT. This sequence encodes CASSSGLAGSTFTGELFF.

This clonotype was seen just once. In DNA form, the CDR3 reads TGTGCCAGCAGTCTGCTACGGGATAAGCAGTTCTTC. Translated: CASSLLRDKQFF. The V and J genes are TRBV12-3 or TRBV12-4 and TRBJ2-1; D perhaps matches TRBD2 (5 bases). The CDR3 extends over 12 amino acids. V was clipped by 5 bases and J by 11 bases, with 13 bases between them.

The CDR3 spells CSYRQPLNTGELFF. The CDR3 DNA reads TGCAGCTATCGACAACCTCTGAACACCGGGGAGCTGTTTTTT. This chain joins TRBV29-1 and TRBJ2-2; D ambiguous. Trimming took off 8 bases at V and 1 base at J, with 14 bases between the two ends. This CDR3 has 14 amino acids. Per the germline V gene, CDR1 is SQVTM and CDR2 is ANQGSEA.

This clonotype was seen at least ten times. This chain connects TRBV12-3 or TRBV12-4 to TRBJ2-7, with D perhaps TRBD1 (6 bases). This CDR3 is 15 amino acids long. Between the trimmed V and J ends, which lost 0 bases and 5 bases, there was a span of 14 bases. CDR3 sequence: CASSLAGQGSHEQYF. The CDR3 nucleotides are TGTGCCAGCAGTTTAGCGGGGCAGGGGTCCCACGAGCAGTACTTC.

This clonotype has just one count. The chain's CDR3 is CASSLDRALDEKLFF. Here the CDR3 DNA reads TGTGCCAGCAGTCTGGACAGGGCACTCGATGAAAAACTGTTTTTT. V usage is TRBV6-1 and J usage is TRBJ1-4; TRBD1 aligns across 8 bases. Germline V lookup: CDR1 MNHNS, CDR2 SASEGT. Trimming cost V 5 bases and J 6 bases; bases outside gene matches: 8. The CDR3 is 15 residues long.

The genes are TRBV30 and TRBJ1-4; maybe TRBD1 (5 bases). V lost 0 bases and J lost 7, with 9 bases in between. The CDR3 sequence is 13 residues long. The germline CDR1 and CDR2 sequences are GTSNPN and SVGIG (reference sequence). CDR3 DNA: TGTGCCTGGAGTGTACTTGGGGGTGAAAAACTGTTTTTT. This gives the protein CAWSVLGGEKLFF.

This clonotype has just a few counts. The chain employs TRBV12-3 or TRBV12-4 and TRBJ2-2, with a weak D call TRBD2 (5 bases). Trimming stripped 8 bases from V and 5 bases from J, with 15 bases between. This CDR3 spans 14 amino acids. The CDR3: CASCPGLNTGELFF. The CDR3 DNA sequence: TGTGCCAGCTGCCCGGGATTGAATACCGGGGAGCTGTTTTTT.